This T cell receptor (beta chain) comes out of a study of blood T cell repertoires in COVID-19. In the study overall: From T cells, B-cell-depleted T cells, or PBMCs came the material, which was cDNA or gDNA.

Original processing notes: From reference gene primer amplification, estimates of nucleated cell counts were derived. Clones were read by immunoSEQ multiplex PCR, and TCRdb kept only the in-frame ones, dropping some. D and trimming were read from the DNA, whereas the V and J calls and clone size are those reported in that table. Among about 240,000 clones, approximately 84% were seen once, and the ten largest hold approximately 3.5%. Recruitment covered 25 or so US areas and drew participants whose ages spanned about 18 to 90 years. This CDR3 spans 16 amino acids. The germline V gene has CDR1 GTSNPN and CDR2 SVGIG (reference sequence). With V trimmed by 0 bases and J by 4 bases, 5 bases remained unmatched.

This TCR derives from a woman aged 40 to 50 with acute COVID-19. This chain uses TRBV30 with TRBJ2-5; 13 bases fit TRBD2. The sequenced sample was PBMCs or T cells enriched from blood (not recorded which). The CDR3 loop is CAWSVQLAGGLETQYF. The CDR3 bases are TGTGCCTGGAGTGTACAACTAGCGGGAGGGCTAGAGACCCAGTACTTC.